The 26 T cell receptor beta chains reported below all come from one sample, sequenced in a study of neurological immune-mediated disorders. TCRdb recomputed calls from the 5' RACE reads with MiXCR, one row per CDR3 protein. The repertoire holds over 45,000 distinct CDR3 sequences, with about 3.7% as singletons. The sample was PBMCs. The receptors shown here come from a man aged 35-49 years with multiple sclerosis.

This clonotype was observed at least ten times. V and J are TRBV7-9 and TRBJ1-1; 7 bases line up with TRBD1. The CDR3 covers 18 residues. V trimming: 4 bases; J trimming: 2 bases; junction bases outside the gene matches: 16. Germline CDR1 and CDR2: SEHNR and FQNEAQ (reference sequence). CDR3 loop: CASSSSSGQSLLNTEAFF. The CDR3 DNA sequence: TGTGCCAGCAGCTCGTCTTCGGGACAGTCTCTCCTCAACACTGAAGCTTTCTTT.

In its sample, this clonotype was seen many times. A much larger clone lies a single base off, so this may be a read error. This rearrangement joins TRBV24-1 to TRBJ1-1; perhaps TRBD1 as D (5 bases). Germline V gives CDR1 KGHDR, CDR2 SFDVKD. The CDR3 sequence is 13 residues long. V was trimmed by 9 bases and J by 5 bases, leaving 15 bases between them. CDR3 sequence (DNA): TGTGCCACCGGAGGGGAAGATGGAACTGAAGCTTTCTTT. Protein product: CATGGEDGTEAFF.

This clonotype was seen repeatedly, ten times or more. The gene calls are TRBV20-1 and TRBJ1-1, with TRBD1 as a possible D gene (5 bases). The CDR3 contains 13 residues. With 5 bases removed from V and 2 bases from J, the gap between germline ends came to 12 bases. CDR1 and CDR2 from the germline V gene are DFQATT and SNEGSKA (reference sequence). The CDR3 DNA follows: TGCAGTGCTCTTACAGGCGAAAACACTGAAGCTTTCTTT. It is translated as CSALTGENTEAFF.

This clonotype occurred many times. The chain recombines TRBV10-3 with TRBJ2-3; no reliable D call. The length of the CDR3 is 13 residues. Germline V gene sequence: CDR1 ENHRY, CDR2 SYGVKD. Trimming took 0 bases from V and 6 from J, leaving 7 bases between them. The CDR3 nucleotides are TGTGCCATCAGTGAGTCGACGATGGATACGCAGTATTTT. As protein: CAISESTMDTQYF.

This clonotype has ten or more counts. The V call is TRBV7-3, the J call TRBJ2-5; 8 bases line up with TRBD1. The V segment lost 3 bases and the J segment 3 bases; nucleotides outside the gene matches: 0. This CDR3 region has 13 residues. Germline V lookup: CDR1 SGHTA, CDR2 FQGTGA. DNA for the CDR3: TGTGCCAGCAGCTTGGACAGGGAAGAGACCCAGTACTTC. This sequence encodes CASSLDREETQYF.

This clonotype has a count of ten or more. This rearrangement joins TRBV5-1 to TRBJ2-5; 8 bases are a match to TRBD2. V lost 0 bases, J lost 2 bases, and 0 bases stayed unmatched. Germline V lookup: CDR1 SGHRS, CDR2 YFSETQ. This CDR3 has 14 residues. CDR3 amino acids: CASSLAGGQETQYF. Written as DNA, the CDR3 is TGCGCCAGCAGCTTGGCGGGGGGGCAAGAGACCCAGTACTTC.

This clonotype has a count of ten or more. The rearrangement links TRBV3-1 to TRBJ2-1; possible D gene TRBD1, 6 bases. The CDR3 totals 18 residues. Trimming removed 1 base at V and 10 bases at J, with 26 bases between. The germline CDR1 and CDR2 sequences are LGHDT and YNNKEL (reference sequence). The CDR3 here is CASSQGGIGRGNFWEQFF. The CDR3, as DNA: TGTGCCAGCAGCCAAGGGGGGATTGGCAGGGGAAATTTCTGGGAGCAGTTCTTC.

This clonotype was recorded at least ten times. This rearrangement joins TRBV7-8 to TRBJ2-7, with D perhaps assigned TRBD1 or TRBD2 (7 bases each). Germline V gene sequence: CDR1 SGHVS, CDR2 FQNEAQ. The germline V and J ends were trimmed by 1 base and 6 bases, with 13 bases remaining between them. The CDR3 extends over 14 amino acids. This CDR3 is CASSLVTGRAEQYF. For the CDR3, the DNA is TGTGCCAGCAGCTTAGTGACAGGGAGGGCCGAGCAGTACTTC. Using reference TRBV7-8 and TRBJ2-7 for the parts outside the CDR3, the full variable domain is GAGVSQSPRYKVAKRGQDVALRCDPISGHVSLFWYQQALGQGPEFLTYFQNEAQLDKSGLPSDRFFAERPEGSVSTLKIQRTQQEDSAVYLCASSLVTGRAEQYFGPGTRLTVT.

The rearrangement links TRBV7-9 to TRBJ1-1; 7 bases match TRBD1. The V gene's germline CDR1 is SEHNR and CDR2 FQNEAQ (reference sequence). There are 16 residues in the CDR3. J was trimmed by 6 bases and V by 2 bases; bases with no gene match: 12. CDR3 in amino acids: CASSLSNTGERAEAFF. CDR3 DNA sequence: TGTGCCAGCAGCTTATCCAACACAGGGGAAAGGGCTGAAGCTTTCTTT.

This clonotype was observed at least ten times. The chain joins TRBV27 to TRBJ2-3; weak D call: TRBD2 (6 bases). The CDR3 is 16 amino acids. Trimming stripped 3 bases from V and 2 bases from J, with 15 bases between. The V gene's germline CDR1 is MNHEY and CDR2 SMNVEV (reference sequence). The CDR3 spells CASSLATGEITDTQYF. In DNA, the CDR3 is TGTGCCAGCAGTTTGGCCACGGGGGAGATCACAGATACGCAGTATTTT.

This clonotype was seen ten or more times. The chain recombines TRBV4-1 with TRBJ2-1; 9 bases agree with TRBD2. With 0 bases clipped from V and 8 bases from J, the junction kept 5 bases outside the gene matches. The germline V gene encodes CDR1 MGHRA and CDR2 YSYEKL. The CDR3 extends over 15 amino acids. CDR3 sequence: CASSQDAGGGDEQFF. The CDR3 nucleotides are TGCGCCAGCAGCCAAGATGCGGGAGGGGGGGATGAGCAGTTCTTC.

This clonotype was seen many times. Here the CDR3 reads CSAGTGSYEQYF. In nucleotides, the CDR3 is TGCAGTGCCGGGACAGGTTCCTACGAGCAGTACTTC. V usage is TRBV20-1 and J usage is TRBJ2-7; TRBD1 agrees at 8 bases. V lost 6 bases, J lost 1 base, and 2 bases stayed unmatched. CDR1 DFQATT and CDR2 SNEGSKA come from the germline V gene (reference sequence). CDR3 length equals 12 residues.

This clonotype was recorded many times. V and J are TRBV7-9 and TRBJ2-5, with TRBD1 matching 7 bases. The CDR3 covers 13 residues. Germline CDR1 reads SEHNR; CDR2 reads FQNEAQ (reference sequence). The trim removed 5 bases at V and 7 bases at J, leaving 7 bases unmatched. This chain's CDR3 is CASSLDRATTQYF. The CDR3 DNA is TGTGCCAGCAGCCTCGACAGGGCAACGACCCAGTACTTC. Together with reference TRBV7-9 and TRBJ2-5, the CDR3 gives the full variable domain: DTGVSQNPRHKITKRGQNVTFRCDPISEHNRLYWYRQTLGQGPEFLTYFQNEAQLEKSRLLSDRFSAERPKGSFSTLEIQRTEQGDSAMYLCASSLDRATTQYFGPGTRLLVL.

This clonotype was recorded at least ten times. V is TRBV5-4 and J is TRBJ2-2; D ambiguous. The germline V gene has CDR1 SGHNT and CDR2 YYREEE (reference sequence). V was shortened by 0 bases and J by 6 bases, with 6 bases between the two germline ends. The CDR3 is 13 amino acids. The CDR3, as DNA: TGTGCCAGCAGCTTGGCGGCTTCCGGGGAGCTGTTTTTT. This codes for CASSLAASGELFF.

This clonotype was recorded many times. V and J are TRBV15 and TRBJ2-2; the D gene could be TRBD1 or TRBD2 (5 bases each). V was shortened by 10 bases and J by 4 bases, with 13 bases between the two germline ends. Germline V gene lookup returns CDR1 LNHNV and CDR2 YYDKDF (reference sequence). This CDR3 has 13 residues. CDR3 bases: TGTGCCATCGGGACCCCCCGCACCGGGGAGCTGTTTTTT. Residues: CAIGTPRTGELFF.

A note on this clonotype: A read error is possible here, since a much larger clone lies one base away. No conserved phenylalanine or tryptophan is present at the end of the CDR3, so a read error is the likely explanation. The chain couples TRBV5-1 to TRBJ2-7; no clear D gene. The germline V gene has CDR1 SGHRS and CDR2 YFSETQ. This CDR3 has 13 residues. V was cut by 0 bases and J by 6 bases, with 10 bases left in between. In DNA form, the CDR3 reads TGCGCCAGCAGCTTGGTATCGGAATCCGAGCAGTACATC. Protein: CASSLVSESEQYI.

In this sample, this clonotype turned up a few times. V gene TRBV3-1 combines with J gene TRBJ1-2; possibly TRBD1 for D (5 bases). CDR1 is LGHDT and CDR2 is YNNKEL in the germline V gene (reference sequence). This CDR3 is built from 16 residues. V was clipped by 4 bases and J by 6 bases, with 21 bases between them. CDR3 residues: CASSPLRGKGRHGYTF. The CDR3 coding sequence is TGTGCCAGCAGCCCATTGAGGGGAAAGGGAAGACATGGCTACACCTTC.

This clonotype was found many times. The CDR3: CSARPSYFGTTGELFF. The CDR3 DNA follows: TGCAGTGCTAGACCCAGTTACTTCGGAACGACCGGGGAGCTGTTTTTT. The chain uses TRBV20-1 and TRBJ2-2; the D is unclear. The V end was cut by 2 bases, the J end by 5 bases, with 18 bases between. Germline lookup yields CDR1 DFQATT and CDR2 SNEGSKA (reference sequence). The CDR3 spans 16 residues.

This clonotype has ten or more counts. This chain connects TRBV24-1 to TRBJ2-7, with 7 bases fitting TRBD1. Germline V gene sequence: CDR1 KGHDR, CDR2 SFDVKD. This CDR3 comprises 11 residues. V was pared by 9 bases and J by 3 bases, with 1 base of the junction left unmatched. CDR3 loop: CATGDSYEQYF. The CDR3 region has the DNA TGTGCCACCGGGGACAGCTACGAGCAGTACTTC.

Many counts were recorded for this clonotype. CDR3 sequence reads: CSAMRRSYNEQFF. The CDR3 DNA follows: TGCAGTGCTATGAGGCGGAGCTACAATGAGCAGTTCTTC. The V gene is TRBV20-1, the J gene TRBJ2-1; D unclear. Trimming shortened V by 4 bases and J by 3 bases, and 10 bases separated the two germline ends. CDR3 length: 13 residues. From germline, CDR1 is DFQATT and CDR2 SNEGSKA (reference sequence).

Concerning this clonotype itself: This may come from a read error, since a much larger clone is one base off. V is TRBV28 and J is TRBJ1-2, with D unresolved. Trimming shortened V by 2 bases and J by 6 bases, and 10 bases separated the two germline ends. Germline assignment: CDR1 MDHEN and CDR2 SYDVKM. The CDR3 is made up of 13 amino acids. This chain's CDR3 is CASSLVKDDGYTF. CDR3 DNA sequence: TGTGCCAGCAGTTTAGTAAAGGATGATGGCTACACCTTC.

This clonotype appeared many times. The V call is TRBV20-1, the J call TRBJ1-1; D gene uncertain. V gave up 6 bases and J gave up 9 bases, with 14 bases separating them. CDR1 DFQATT and CDR2 SNEGSKA come from the germline V gene (reference sequence). The CDR3 runs to 11 residues. Written as DNA, the CDR3 is TGCAGTGCGAATGGACCCGGGAAAGCTTTCTTT. Its protein product is CSANGPGKAFF.

This clonotype was seen many times. CDR3 DNA: TGCGCCAGCAGCCAAGAGCTGGCCCGAGCCAAAAACATTCAGTACTTC. It codes for CASSQELARAKNIQYF. The chain couples TRBV4-1 to TRBJ2-4; D unresolved. Germline V lookup: CDR1 MGHRA, CDR2 YSYEKL. The CDR3 consists of 16 residues. Trimming took off 0 bases at V and 0 bases at J, with 9 bases between the two ends.

A note on this clonotype: A much larger clone is a single base away; this may be a read error. The chain combines TRBV20-1 with TRBJ1-5; D is perhaps TRBD1 (5 bases). The CDR3 is 13 residues long. The V gene's germline CDR1 is DFQATT and CDR2 SNEGSKA (reference sequence). CDR3 amino acids: CSARPDRNHPQHF. The CDR3 DNA reads as TGCAGTGCTAGACCCGACAGAAATCATCCCCAGCATTTT.

The sample holds many counts of this clonotype. The CDR3 region is CASSWGGQNQPQHF. The CDR3 DNA is TGTGCCAGCAGCTGGGGGGGACAGAATCAGCCCCAGCATTTT. This chain links TRBV27 with TRBJ1-5; 7 positions match TRBD1. Germline V gives CDR1 MNHEY, CDR2 SMNVEV (reference sequence). V lost 6 bases to trimming and J lost 4 bases; unmatched junction nucleotides: 6. This CDR3 has 14 amino acids.

The sample holds many counts of this clonotype. The chain carries TRBV20-1 and TRBJ2-1; D is possibly TRBD1 (6 bases). Germline CDR1 is DFQATT and CDR2 is SNEGSKA (reference sequence). The length of the CDR3 is 15 residues. Trimming cost V 6 bases and J 0 bases, with 15 bases left between them. DNA for the CDR3: TGCAGTGCCCGCCGACAGGAGTTCTCCTACAATGAGCAGTTCTTC. Encoded protein: CSARRQEFSYNEQFF.